A selection of T cell receptor beta chains follows, all from one sample in a study of blood T cell repertoires in COVID-19. TCRdb keeps only in-frame clones here, not all; method: immunoSEQ multiplex PCR. The sample includes some 350,000 clones, over 80% of them seen just once. The source material was peripheral blood. The receptors originated from a woman between 45 and 60 years old with COVID-19, enrolled during active disease. Both conserved end residues are part of each CDR3. A D gene is named only where the DNA matches it firmly. Part of the rows lack a size; the others show once, few, many or a class for expanded clones.

abundance	d_gene	j_gene	v_gene	CDR3nt	CDR3aa
-	TRBD1	TRBJ1-1	TRBV27	TGTGCCAGCAGTTTGACAGGGGGCCCTGAAGCTTTCTTT	CASSLTGGPEAFF
-	TRBD2	TRBJ2-1	TRBV19	TGTGCCAGTAGTATACTAGCGGGGCACAATGAGCAGTTCTTC	CASSILAGHNEQFF
-	-	TRBJ2-7	TRBV6-5	TGTGCCAGCAGTTTCATCTCCTACGAGCAGTACTTC	CASSFISYEQYF
-	-	TRBJ2-3	TRBV9	TGTGCCAGCAGCTCCCCTCGGACTCAGCAAAACACAGATACGCAGTATTTT	CASSSPRTQQNTDTQYF
-	TRBD1	TRBJ1-4	TRBV30	TGTGCCTGCGCGCTCCTACAGGGGTCGGGTGAAAAACTGTTTTTT	CACALLQGSGEKLFF
-	-	TRBJ2-7	TRBV6-5	TGTGCCAGCAGTTACTCGACTGGCCATTACGAGCAGTACTTC	CASSYSTGHYEQYF
-	TRBD1	TRBJ1-5	TRBV29-1	TGCAGCGTTCAAACAGGGGAACAGCCCCAGCATTTT	CSVQTGEQPQHF
-	-	TRBJ2-7	TRBV20-1	TGCAGTGCTAGATCCGGGACAAAGCAGTACTTC	CSARSGTKQYF
-	-	TRBJ2-4	TRBV27	TGTGCCAGCAGTTTCCTATCAGGGGCCGGGGACATTCAGTACTTC	CASSFLSGAGDIQYF
once	TRBD2	TRBJ2-7	TRBV30	TGTGCCTGGAGTGACCTAGCGGGAGTGGCCTACGAGCAGTACTTC	CAWSDLAGVAYEQYF
-	-	TRBJ1-5	TRBV6-5	TGTGCCAGCACCGCGAATAGCAATCAGCCCCAGCATTTT	CASTANSNQPQHF
-	TRBD2	TRBJ2-1	TRBV6-4	TGTGCCAGCAGGAAGAGACTAGCGGGAGGTTGGGATGAGCAGTTCTTC	CASRKRLAGGWDEQFF
-	TRBD2	TRBJ2-2	TRBV5-1	TGCGCCAGCAGCCTACCCCGTAGCGGGAGGACCGGGGAGCTGTTTTTT	CASSLPRSGRTGELFF
-	-	TRBJ2-5	TRBV18	TGTGCCAGCTCACCCGGACTAAGAGAGACCCAGTACTTC	CASSPGLRETQYF
few	TRBD1	TRBJ2-2	TRBV19	TGTGCCACCCATCCGGGACAGATGGGACGGAGTGGCGGGGAGCTGTTTTTT	CATHPGQMGRSGGELFF